What follows are 16 T cell receptor beta chains derived from one specimen sequenced in a study of response to subunit inactivated influenza vaccine. TCRdb passed the RT-PCR reads through MiXCR, listing each CDR3 protein once. This sample yields about 190,000 distinct CDR3 sequences, of which over 13% are seen a single time; about 26% belongs to the top ten. The sequenced sample was CD8+ T cells sorted from PBMCs, obtained 4 to 6 days after vaccination. The receptors were gathered from a man in his fifties or sixties who received an inactivated influenza vaccine.

The gene calls are TRBV5-6 and TRBJ2-5; 9 positions match TRBD2. Per the germline V gene, CDR1 is SGHDT and CDR2 is YYEEEE. The CDR3 is 15 amino acids. The V segment lost 2 bases and the J segment 1 base; nucleotides outside the gene matches: 3. The CDR3 DNA is TGTGCCAGCAGCTTATGGCGGGGGGGCCAAGAGACCCAGTACTTC. This translates into CASSLWRGGQETQYF.

A few counts support this clonotype. The gene calls are TRBV29-1 and TRBJ2-2; no clear D gene. This CDR3 contains 12 residues. Looked up from germline, CDR1 is SQVTM and CDR2 is ANQGSEA. V gave up 3 bases and J gave up 4 bases, with 6 bases separating them. The CDR3 sequence is CSVDGPTGELFF. CDR3 coding DNA: TGCAGCGTTGATGGCCCCACCGGGGAGCTGTTTTTT.

This chain joins TRBV6-1 and TRBJ2-5, with 11 positions matching TRBD2. V dropped 6 bases and J dropped 5; count of bases not matched to a gene: 20. Germline lookup yields CDR1 MNHNS and CDR2 SASEGT. The CDR3 consists of 19 residues. DNA for the CDR3: TGTGCCAGCAGCCCCAGGGGACTAGCGGTAACCGGGGGCGGTGAGACCCAGTACTTC. As protein: CASSPRGLAVTGGGETQYF.

The genes are TRBV7-2 and TRBJ2-7; TRBD2 matches at 14 bases. The junction had 6 bases not matched to a gene; V was cut back by 5 bases and J by 12 bases. This CDR3 is built from 13 residues. Germline V gives CDR1 SGHTA, CDR2 FQGNSA. The CDR3 region is CASSMGLAGDVYF. As DNA, the CDR3 is TGTGCCAGCAGCATGGGACTAGCGGGAGACGTGTACTTC.

This clonotype has just a few counts. The V gene is TRBV20-1, the J gene TRBJ2-1; tentatively, D is TRBD1 or TRBD2 (6 bases each). The CDR3 extends over 15 amino acids. V gave up 5 bases and J gave up 0 bases, with 14 bases separating them. Per germline, CDR1 DFQATT and CDR2 SNEGSKA (reference sequence). The CDR3 nucleotides are TGCAGTGCTCGGGGGCACCGCCACTCCTACAATGAGCAGTTCTTC. Translation gives CSARGHRHSYNEQFF.

The chain joins TRBV4-1 to TRBJ2-5, with 12 bases lining up with TRBD1. V was pared by 0 bases and J by 5 bases, with 4 bases of the junction left unmatched. Germline CDR1 and CDR2: MGHRA and YSYEKL. This CDR3 contains 16 residues. The CDR3 reads CASSQEGQGARETQYF. The CDR3 nucleotides read TGCGCCAGCAGCCAAGAGGGACAGGGGGCAAGGGAGACCCAGTACTTC.

This clonotype was detected only a few times. V usage is TRBV20-1 and J usage is TRBJ2-1, with D uncertain. Trimming removed 6 bases at V and 4 bases at J, with 7 bases between. The CDR3 covers 11 residues. Looked up from germline, CDR1 is DFQATT and CDR2 is SNEGSKA (reference sequence). CDR3 in DNA: TGCAGTGCCCTCCCTTACAATGAGCAGTTCTTC. Its translation is CSALPYNEQFF.

V is TRBV15 and J is TRBJ2-1; perhaps TRBD2 as D (5 bases). This CDR3 comprises 13 residues. Between the trimmed V and J ends, which lost 6 bases and 2 bases, there was a span of 8 bases. Germline V gene sequence: CDR1 LNHNV, CDR2 YYDKDF (reference sequence). CDR3 in DNA: TGTGCCACCAGGGAGGCCCCCTACAATGAGCAGTTCTTC. It codes for CATREAPYNEQFF.

This clonotype was seen a few times. The chain uses TRBV7-6 and TRBJ2-1, with 11 bases aligning to TRBD2. This CDR3 is 15 amino acids long. Trimming took 2 bases from V and 8 from J; bases not matched to a gene: 5. Germline CDR1 and CDR2: SGHVS and FNYEAQ. CDR3 DNA sequence: TGTGCCAGCAGCTTATCACTAGCGGGAGTCGATGAGCAGTTCTTC. Translating gives CASSLSLAGVDEQFF.

There are many counts of this clonotype. V is TRBV5-6 and J is TRBJ1-1, with 8 bases that match TRBD1. This CDR3 comprises 14 residues. V lost 3 bases to trimming and J lost 3 bases; unmatched junction nucleotides: 4. Germline CDR1 and CDR2: SGHDT and YYEEEE. This CDR3 is CASSYGTGDTEAFF. The CDR3 DNA reads as TGTGCCAGCAGCTACGGGACAGGAGACACTGAAGCTTTCTTT.

The chain employs TRBV6-2 or TRBV6-3 and TRBJ2-3, with TRBD2 matching 10 bases. The CDR3 covers 16 residues. Germline assignment: CDR1 MNHEY and CDR2 SVGEGT. J lost 5 bases, V lost 0 bases, and 5 bases had no gene match. The CDR3: CASSYSSGGAGDTQYF. The CDR3 coding sequence is TGTGCCAGCAGTTACTCCAGCGGGGGGGCCGGAGATACGCAGTATTTT.

This clonotype was observed a handful of times. V usage is TRBV7-6 and J usage is TRBJ1-4, with D uncertain. Germline V gene lookup returns CDR1 SGHVS and CDR2 FNYEAQ. There are 15 residues in the CDR3. Trimming shortened V by 5 bases and J by 0 bases, and 10 bases separated the two germline ends. In DNA, the CDR3 is TGTGCCAGCAGCCCGGGAGTAGCAACTAATGAAAAACTGTTTTTT. It codes for CASSPGVATNEKLFF.

This clonotype was detected only a few times. The V call is TRBV15, the J call TRBJ1-1; TRBD1 aligns across 9 bases. J gave up 7 bases and V 0 bases, and 3 bases lay outside the gene matches. Germline V gene data show CDR1 as LNHNV and CDR2 as YYDKDF (reference sequence). The CDR3 is 14 residues long. The CDR3 loop reads CATSREQGAIEAFF. The CDR3 DNA follows: TGTGCCACCAGCAGAGAACAGGGGGCGATTGAAGCTTTCTTT. Combining the CDR3 with reference TRBV15 and TRBJ1-1 gives the whole variable domain DAMVIQNPRYQVTQFGKPVTLSCSQTLNHNVMYWYQQKSSQAPKLLFHYYDKDFNNEADTPDNFQSRRPNTSFCFLDIRSPGLGDTAMYLCATSREQGAIEAFFGQGTRLTVV.

The sample holds a few counts of this clonotype. CDR3 nucleotides: TGTGCCACCAGTGATCCCGACAGGGGGCTCACCGGGGAGCTGTTTTTT. The encoded protein is CATSDPDRGLTGELFF. The chain links TRBV24-1 to TRBJ2-2, with 10 positions matching TRBD1. This CDR3 is built from 16 residues. Trimming at V came to 3 bases and at J to 4 bases, leaving 4 bases not matched to a gene. CDR1 KGHDR and CDR2 SFDVKD come from the germline V gene.

This clonotype came up a few times. V is TRBV9 and J is TRBJ1-2; the D gene is possibly TRBD1 (5 bases). Germline CDR1 and CDR2: SGDLS and YYNGEE. The CDR3 totals 15 residues. V lost 2 bases, J lost 2 bases, and 13 bases lay in between. The CDR3 reads CASSVTGTANYGYTF. CDR3 coding DNA: TGTGCCAGCAGCGTGACCGGGACTGCGAACTATGGCTACACCTTC.

The chain employs TRBV4-1 and TRBJ1-5; perhaps TRBD1 as D (6 bases). The ends were cut back, 0 bases at V and 7 bases at J, with 16 bases in the middle. The CDR3 is 16 residues long. The germline V gene has CDR1 MGHRA and CDR2 YSYEKL. The CDR3 sequence is CASSQDDAGVLQPQHF. The CDR3 DNA reads TGCGCCAGCAGCCAAGATGACGCAGGGGTTCTACAGCCCCAGCATTTT.